Listed below are T cell receptor beta chains from one sample, sequenced in a study of shared clonotypes between healthy human individuals. Assay used: immunoSEQ multiplex PCR; TCRdb lists only in-frame clones, some missing. The data contain 750,000 to 1,000,000 clones, 90% to 95% of them singletons. The specimen was naive CD8+ T cells sorted from blood. These TCRs come from a young man in good health. CDR3s include the opening cysteine and the closing phenylalanine or tryptophan. D genes are given only for firm matches. The listing skips clone size in some rows; elsewhere it reads once, few, many or a size class.

cdr3_nt: TGTGCCAGCAGCTTGGGGGGAGCGGGCACAGATACGCAGTATTTT; cdr3_aa: CASSLGGAGTDTQYF; j_call: TRBJ2-3; v_call: TRBV7-2; d_call: .; clone_size: .
cdr3_nt: TGTGCCAGCAGCTTGGCGGCGGGCTACGAGCAGTACTTC; cdr3_aa: CASSLAAGYEQYF; j_call: TRBJ2-7; v_call: TRBV5-4; d_call: .; clone_size: few
cdr3_nt: TGCGCCAGCAGCTTCCCCGGAGGATCTGACACCGGGGAGCTGTTTTTT; cdr3_aa: CASSFPGGSDTGELFF; j_call: TRBJ2-2; v_call: TRBV5-1; d_call: .; clone_size: .
cdr3_nt: TGTGCCACCAGCGGTCGAAGTGGGCCCCAGCATTTT; cdr3_aa: CATSGRSGPQHF; j_call: TRBJ1-5; v_call: TRBV15; d_call: .; clone_size: .
cdr3_nt: TGTGCCAGCAGCTTAGGGCCCCCCAGTGAAGCTTTCTTT; cdr3_aa: CASSLGPPSEAFF; j_call: TRBJ1-1; v_call: TRBV13; d_call: .; clone_size: .
cdr3_nt: TGTGCCAGCAGTTCCCGGGACAGGGGGAGGAATGAGCAGTTCTTC; cdr3_aa: CASSSRDRGRNEQFF; j_call: TRBJ2-1; v_call: TRBV6-5; d_call: TRBD1; clone_size: .
cdr3_nt: TGTGCCAGCAGCCAATCTTCCGGGCCCCAGCATTTT; cdr3_aa: CASSQSSGPQHF; j_call: TRBJ1-5; v_call: TRBV7-9; d_call: .; clone_size: .
cdr3_nt: TGTGCCAGCAGTGAATCTGACCTTGACAATGAGCAGTTCTTC; cdr3_aa: CASSESDLDNEQFF; j_call: TRBJ2-1; v_call: TRBV6-1; d_call: .; clone_size: .
cdr3_nt: TGTGCCAGCAGCTTAGGCACAGGAGCCTACGAGCAGTACTTC; cdr3_aa: CASSLGTGAYEQYF; j_call: TRBJ2-7; v_call: TRBV7-7; d_call: .; clone_size: .
cdr3_nt: TGTGCCAGCAGTGAACCGGGACAGTTCTACAATGAGCAGTTCTTC; cdr3_aa: CASSEPGQFYNEQFF; j_call: TRBJ2-1; v_call: TRBV6-1; d_call: TRBD1; clone_size: .
cdr3_nt: TGTGCCAGCAGCATACTACAGGGATCGGCCGGGGAGCTGTTTTTT; cdr3_aa: CASSILQGSAGELFF; j_call: TRBJ2-2; v_call: TRBV28; d_call: .; clone_size: .
cdr3_nt: TGTGCCACCAGCAGAGGGACCCCCAGGGAGTCTGGGGCCAACGTCCTGACTTTC; cdr3_aa: CATSRGTPRESGANVLTF; j_call: TRBJ2-6; v_call: TRBV15; d_call: .; clone_size: .
cdr3_nt: TGTGCCAGCAGCTTGTGGGGTGTCTCCTACGAGCAGTACTTC; cdr3_aa: CASSLWGVSYEQYF; j_call: TRBJ2-7; v_call: TRBV5-6; d_call: .; clone_size: .
cdr3_nt: TGTGCCAGCAGCCCTAGCGGGGGTGCCTCCTACGAGCAGTACTTC; cdr3_aa: CASSPSGGASYEQYF; j_call: TRBJ2-7; v_call: TRBV7-6; d_call: TRBD2; clone_size: .
cdr3_nt: TGTGCCAGCAGCTTAAGTCATCTAGAATATAACACAGATACGCAGTATTTT; cdr3_aa: CASSLSHLEYNTDTQYF; j_call: TRBJ2-3; v_call: TRBV7-3; d_call: .; clone_size: once
cdr3_nt: TGTGCCAGCAACAATCGACAGGGGGGGTTGAGCAATCAGCCCCAGCATTTT; cdr3_aa: CASNNRQGGLSNQPQHF; j_call: TRBJ1-5; v_call: TRBV2; d_call: TRBD1; clone_size: once
cdr3_nt: TGTGCCAGCAGTTCTCTTAACCGCGCCTACGAGCAGTACTTC; cdr3_aa: CASSSLNRAYEQYF; j_call: TRBJ2-7; v_call: TRBV27; d_call: .; clone_size: .
cdr3_nt: TGTGCCAGTAACCAGTATAGCGGGGGCACAGATACGCAGTATTTT; cdr3_aa: CASNQYSGGTDTQYF; j_call: TRBJ2-3; v_call: TRBV19; d_call: TRBD2; clone_size: .
cdr3_nt: TGTGCCAGCAGCTTAGATCCGGGAGCTAACTATGGCTACACCTTC; cdr3_aa: CASSLDPGANYGYTF; j_call: TRBJ1-2; v_call: TRBV7-6; d_call: .; clone_size: once
cdr3_nt: TGTGCCACCTCCGACAGTACCGGATACAATGAGCAGTTCTTC; cdr3_aa: CATSDSTGYNEQFF; j_call: TRBJ2-1; v_call: TRBV28; d_call: .; clone_size: .
cdr3_nt: TGTGCCAGCAGCTCATCCACAGAGAACTATGGCTACACCTTC; cdr3_aa: CASSSSTENYGYTF; j_call: TRBJ1-2; v_call: TRBV7-9; d_call: .; clone_size: .
cdr3_nt: TGCGCCACCCATGGCCCGGGCCCAAGGGGAGAGACCCAGTACTTC; cdr3_aa: CATHGPGPRGETQYF; j_call: TRBJ2-5; v_call: TRBV10-1; d_call: .; clone_size: .
cdr3_nt: TGCGCCAGCAGCTTGGATAACCCCACCGGGGAGCTGTTTTTT; cdr3_aa: CASSLDNPTGELFF; j_call: TRBJ2-2; v_call: TRBV5-1; d_call: .; clone_size: .